This T cell receptor (beta chain) was retrieved from a study of CD8 T cells in ankylosing spondylitis. Study conclusions and caveats: Earlier studies detected some motif variants in reactive arthritis synovial fluid and blood.

This clonotype showed up just a few times. The antigen is not known. A read error may account for a junction end that differs from germline. Each CDR3 protein gets one entry after TCRdb re-called the 5' RACE reads with MiXCR. The sample records 200,000 or so distinct CDR3 sequences, 10% to 15% being singletons. The clonotype comes from a female donor with ankylosing spondylitis or in good health (not recorded which). Sequenced input: blood, either unsorted or a sorted T cell fraction (not recorded which).

The CDR3 region has the DNA TGTGCCAGCGGGACAGGGGGCTTC. Its protein product is CASGTGGF. The V call is TRBV6-1, the J call TRBJ2-7, with 11 bases that match TRBD1. The CDR3 loop spans 8 amino acids. Germline assignment: CDR1 MNHNS and CDR2 SASEGT.